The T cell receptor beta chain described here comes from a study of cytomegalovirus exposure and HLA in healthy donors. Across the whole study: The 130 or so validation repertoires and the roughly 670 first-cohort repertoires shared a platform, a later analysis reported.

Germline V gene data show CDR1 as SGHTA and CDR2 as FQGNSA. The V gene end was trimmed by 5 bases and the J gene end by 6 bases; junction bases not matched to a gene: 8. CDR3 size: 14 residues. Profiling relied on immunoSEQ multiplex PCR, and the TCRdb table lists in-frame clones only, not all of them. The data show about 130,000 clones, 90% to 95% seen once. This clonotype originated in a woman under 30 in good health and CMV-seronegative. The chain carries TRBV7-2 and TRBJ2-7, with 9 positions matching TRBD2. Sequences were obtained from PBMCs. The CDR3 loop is CASSVKGLAAEQYF. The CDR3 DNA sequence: TGTGCCAGCAGCGTAAAGGGACTAGCCGCCGAGCAGTACTTC.